The 3 T cell receptor beta chains below were found in one sample sequenced in a study of blood T cell repertoires in COVID-19. Generated by immunoSEQ multiplex PCR, the TCRdb table keeps only in-frame clones and is missing some. The repertoire holds tens of thousands of clones, with around 90% as singletons. The sequenced sample was peripheral blood. Receptors originate from a woman aged 55-69 years with COVID-19, enrolled during active disease.

This chain links TRBV5-1 with TRBJ1-1; weak D call: TRBD1 (5 bases). CDR3 length: 15 amino acids. The V and J ends lost 0 bases and 1 base respectively, with 10 bases between them. Germline CDR1 and CDR2: SGHRS and YFSETQ. The CDR3 DNA reads TGCGCCAGCAGCTTGGGCGCTACAGGGAACACTGAAGCTTTCTTT. Translated: CASSLGATGNTEAFF.

This chain links TRBV10-2 with TRBJ2-3; 11 bases match TRBD2. CDR1 WSHSY and CDR2 SAAADI come from the germline V gene. J lost 5 bases, V lost 4 bases, and 8 bases had no gene match. The CDR3 covers 16 residues. The chain's CDR3 is CASSGVAGGPQDTQYF. For the CDR3, the DNA is TGCGCCAGCAGTGGCGTAGCGGGGGGGCCTCAAGATACGCAGTATTTT.

V and J are TRBV5-5 and TRBJ2-5, with D uncertain. The V end was cut by 5 bases, the J end by 4 bases, with 15 bases between. Germline lookup yields CDR1 SGHKS and CDR2 YYEKEE (reference sequence). The CDR3 runs to 14 residues. CDR3 sequence (DNA): TGTGCCAGCAGTTCTCCTCGAGGCTTAGAGACCCAGTACTTC. This gives the protein CASSSPRGLETQYF.